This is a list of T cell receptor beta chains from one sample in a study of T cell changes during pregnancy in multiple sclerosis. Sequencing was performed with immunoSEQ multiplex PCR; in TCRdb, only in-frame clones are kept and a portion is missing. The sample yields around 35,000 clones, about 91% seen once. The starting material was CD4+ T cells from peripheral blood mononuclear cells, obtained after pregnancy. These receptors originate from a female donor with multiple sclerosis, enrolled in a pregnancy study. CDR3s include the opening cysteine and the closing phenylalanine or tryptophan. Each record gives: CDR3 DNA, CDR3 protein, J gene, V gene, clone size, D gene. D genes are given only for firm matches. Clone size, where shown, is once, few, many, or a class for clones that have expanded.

cdr3_nt: TGTGCCAGCAGCTTAGCGGGGAGGAATGGGGAAAAACTGTTTTTT; cdr3_aa: CASSLAGRNGEKLFF; j_call: TRBJ1-4; v_call: TRBV7-9; clone_size: .; d_call: .
cdr3_nt: TGTGCCAGCCGACCGGGGGGGGGTGAAGCTTTCTTT; cdr3_aa: CASRPGGGEAFF; j_call: TRBJ1-1; v_call: TRBV9; clone_size: once; d_call: .
cdr3_nt: TGTGCCAGCAGTGAACTTGGGGCCAGGGACTACGAGCAGTACTTC; cdr3_aa: CASSELGARDYEQYF; j_call: TRBJ2-7; v_call: TRBV25-1; clone_size: .; d_call: .
cdr3_nt: TGTGCTAGTGGTTTGGTACTCGGGAGGGTGAATGAGCAGTTCTTC; cdr3_aa: CASGLVLGRVNEQFF; j_call: TRBJ2-1; v_call: TRBV12-5; clone_size: .; d_call: TRBD2
cdr3_nt: TGTGCCAGCAGTTTATATGGTAGGGGGAACACTGAAGCTTTCTTT; cdr3_aa: CASSLYGRGNTEAFF; j_call: TRBJ1-1; v_call: TRBV27; clone_size: .; d_call: .
cdr3_nt: TGTGCCATCAGGAACAGGCTCTACGAGCAGTACTTC; cdr3_aa: CAIRNRLYEQYF; j_call: TRBJ2-7; v_call: TRBV10-3; clone_size: .; d_call: .
cdr3_nt: TGCGCCAGCAGCCCGGGGGAGGAGGTAAACGAGCAGTACTTC; cdr3_aa: CASSPGEEVNEQYF; j_call: TRBJ2-7; v_call: TRBV5-1; clone_size: .; d_call: .
cdr3_nt: TGCAGCGTTGAAAGGGGGGGACTAGCGGGATCTGAGCAGTTCTTC; cdr3_aa: CSVERGGLAGSEQFF; j_call: TRBJ2-1; v_call: TRBV29-1; clone_size: .; d_call: TRBD2
cdr3_nt: TGCAGTGCTAGGACAGGGGGCGAGCAGTACTTC; cdr3_aa: CSARTGGEQYF; j_call: TRBJ2-7; v_call: TRBV20-1; clone_size: .; d_call: TRBD1
cdr3_nt: TGTGCCAGCAGCTTAATCACAATTTCACCCCTCCACTTT; cdr3_aa: CASSLITISPLHF; j_call: TRBJ1-6; v_call: TRBV11-1; clone_size: .; d_call: .
cdr3_nt: TGCGCCAGCAGCCATGGACAGGGCCGGGGGAACACTGAAGCTTTCTTT; cdr3_aa: CASSHGQGRGNTEAFF; j_call: TRBJ1-1; v_call: TRBV4-3; clone_size: .; d_call: TRBD1
cdr3_nt: TGTGCAAGTCGCGAGGGGACAGAGGGCCAAGAGACCCAGTACTTC; cdr3_aa: CASREGTEGQETQYF; j_call: TRBJ2-5; v_call: TRBV12-2; clone_size: .; d_call: .